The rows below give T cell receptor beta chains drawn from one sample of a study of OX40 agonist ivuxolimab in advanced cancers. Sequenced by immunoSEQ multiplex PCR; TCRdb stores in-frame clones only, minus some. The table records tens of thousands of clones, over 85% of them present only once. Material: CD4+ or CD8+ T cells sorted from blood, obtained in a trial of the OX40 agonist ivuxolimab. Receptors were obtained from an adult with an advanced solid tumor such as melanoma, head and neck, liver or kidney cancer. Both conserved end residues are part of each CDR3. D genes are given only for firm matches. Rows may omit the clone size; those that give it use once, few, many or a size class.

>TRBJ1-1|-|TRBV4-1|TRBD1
CASRTSGGNTEAFF
TGCGCCAGCAGAACATCAGGGGGGAACACTGAAGCTTTCTTT
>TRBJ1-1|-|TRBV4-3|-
CASSQERGGRSTEAFF
TGCGCCAGCAGCCAAGAAAGAGGGGGGCGGAGCACTGAAGCTTTCTTT
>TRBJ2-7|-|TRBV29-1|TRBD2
CSVEFKRDAAYEQYF
TGCAGCGTTGAGTTCAAGCGGGACGCGGCCTACGAGCAGTACTTC
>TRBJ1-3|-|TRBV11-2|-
CASSLDTNQISGNTIYF
TGTGCCAGCAGCTTAGATACGAACCAAATCTCTGGAAACACCATATATTTT
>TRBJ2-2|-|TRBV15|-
CATSRVSNTGELFF
TGTGCCACCAGCAGAGTCTCGAACACCGGGGAGCTGTTTTTT
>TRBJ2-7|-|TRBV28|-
CASSLDSIGYEQYF
TGTGCCAGCAGTTTAGACAGCATTGGCTACGAGCAGTACTTC
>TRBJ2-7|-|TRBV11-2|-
CATSGLSYEQYF
TGTGCCACCTCGGGGCTCTCCTACGAGCAGTACTTC
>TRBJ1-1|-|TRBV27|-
CASSLFLGQANTEAFF
TGTGCCAGCAGTTTATTTTTGGGCCAGGCGAACACTGAAGCTTTCTTT
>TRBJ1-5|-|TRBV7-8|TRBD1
CASSVGQGVNQPQHF
TGTGCCAGCTCGGTGGGCCAGGGGGTCAATCAGCCCCAGCATTTT
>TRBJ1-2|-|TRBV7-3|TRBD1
CASSQGVGTNYGYTF
TGTGCCAGCAGCCAGGGGGTTGGGACTAACTATGGCTACACCTTC
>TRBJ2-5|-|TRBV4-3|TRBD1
CASSQVDRDLETQYF
TGCGCCAGCAGCCAAGTTGACAGGGATTTGGAGACCCAGTACTTC
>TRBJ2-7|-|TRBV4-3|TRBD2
CASSQGGGIYEQYF
TGCGCCAGCAGCCAAGGGGGGGGTATCTACGAGCAGTACTTC
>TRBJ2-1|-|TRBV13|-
CASSFYNEQFF
TGTGCCAGCAGCTTCTACAATGAGCAGTTCTTC
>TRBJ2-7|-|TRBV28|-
CASSFRGNDEQYF
TGTGCCAGCAGTTTTCGGGGTAACGACGAGCAGTACTTC
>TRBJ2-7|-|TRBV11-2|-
CASSLGPGEEQYF
TGTGCCAGCAGCTTAGGTCCAGGGGAAGAGCAGTACTTC
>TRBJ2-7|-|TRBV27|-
CASSLLTSRGQYEQYF
TGTGCCAGCAGTCTACTTACATCTCGGGGACAATACGAGCAGTACTTC
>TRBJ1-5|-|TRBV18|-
CASSPGSGVSNQPQHF
TGTGCCAGCTCACCAGGCTCGGGAGTTAGCAATCAGCCCCAGCATTTT
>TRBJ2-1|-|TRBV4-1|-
CASSQLGYNEQFF
TGCGCCAGCAGCCAACTAGGTTACAATGAGCAGTTCTTC
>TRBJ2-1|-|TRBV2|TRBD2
CAGDGGTSGIAYNEQFF
TGTGCCGGTGACGGGGGGACTAGCGGGATTGCGTACAATGAGCAGTTCTTC
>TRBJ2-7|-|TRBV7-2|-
CASSSGTGPYEQYF
TGTGCCAGCAGCTCCGGGACTGGTCCCTACGAGCAGTACTTC
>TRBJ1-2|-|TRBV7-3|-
CASSLGGDGYTF
TGTGCCAGCAGCTTAGGGGGAGATGGCTACACCTTC
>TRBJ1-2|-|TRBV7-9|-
CASSLSDVNGYTF
TGTGCCAGCAGCTTATCAGACGTTAACGGCTACACCTTC
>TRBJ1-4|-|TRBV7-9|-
CASSLLTPTRDEKLFF
TGTGCCAGCAGCTTATTGACTCCAACCAGAGACGAAAAACTGTTTTTT
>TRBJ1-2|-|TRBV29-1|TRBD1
CSVEAKGDRAYYGYTF
TGCAGCGTTGAAGCCAAGGGGGACAGGGCTTACTATGGCTACACCTTC
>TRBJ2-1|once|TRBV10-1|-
CASSESRAREQFF
TGCGCCAGCAGTGAGTCGAGGGCCCGTGAGCAGTTCTTC
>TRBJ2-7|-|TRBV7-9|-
CASSLIDSYEQYF
TGTGCCAGCAGCTTAATCGACTCCTACGAGCAGTACTTC
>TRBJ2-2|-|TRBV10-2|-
CATLGGELFF
TGCGCCACCTTAGGCGGGGAGCTGTTTTTT
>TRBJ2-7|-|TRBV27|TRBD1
CASSLSGQGSWEQYF
TGTGCCAGCAGTTTGTCAGGACAGGGAAGTTGGGAGCAGTACTTC
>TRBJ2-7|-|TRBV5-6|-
CASSLVVRGLYEQYF
TGTGCCAGCAGCTTGGTGGTCAGGGGTCTCTACGAGCAGTACTTC
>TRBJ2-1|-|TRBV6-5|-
CASSYSEVADYNEQFF
TGTGCCAGCAGTTACTCGGAGGTAGCGGATTACAATGAGCAGTTCTTC
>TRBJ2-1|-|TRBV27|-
CASSAFTSVEQFF
TGTGCCAGCAGCGCGTTTACGTCCGTTGAGCAGTTCTTC
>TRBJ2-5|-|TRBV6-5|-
CASSSLGDYESWEQYF
TGTGCCAGCAGTTCCCTTGGTGACTATGAAAGCTGGGAGCAGTACTTC
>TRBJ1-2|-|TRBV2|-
CASSAWGLTNYGYTF
TGTGCCAGCAGCGCCTGGGGGCTTACTAACTATGGCTACACCTTC
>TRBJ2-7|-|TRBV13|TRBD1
CASSFDRVLDEQYF
TGTGCCAGCAGCTTCGACAGGGTTTTGGACGAGCAGTACTTC
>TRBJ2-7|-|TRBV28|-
CASSPIEGLGYEQYF
TGTGCCAGCAGCCCAATAGAGGGTCTCGGGTACGAGCAGTACTTC
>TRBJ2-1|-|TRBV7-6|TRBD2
CASSPPAGRADNEQFF
TGTGCCAGCAGTCCTCCAGCGGGGAGGGCCGACAATGAGCAGTTCTTC
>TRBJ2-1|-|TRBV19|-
CASSTVGDNEQFF
TGTGCCAGTAGTACCGTTGGGGACAATGAGCAGTTCTTC
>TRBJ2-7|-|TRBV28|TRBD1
CASSLDGQAMEQYF
TGTGCCAGCAGTTTAGACGGACAGGCGATGGAGCAGTACTTC
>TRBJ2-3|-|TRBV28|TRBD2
CASTLGASGESGTQYF
TGTGCCAGCACTTTAGGCGCTAGCGGGGAAAGTGGGACGCAGTATTTT
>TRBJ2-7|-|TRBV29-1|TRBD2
CSAYGGAAYEQYF
TGCAGCGCTTACGGGGGGGCTGCCTACGAGCAGTACTTC